Listed below are T cell receptor beta chains from one sample, sequenced in a study of T-cell memory formation after mild COVID-19. TCRdb passed the 5' RACE reads through MiXCR, listing each CDR3 protein once. The data contain 250,000 to 300,000 distinct CDR3 sequences, 8% to 9% of them singletons. Sequencing was performed on PBMCs or a T cell subset sorted from them (not recorded which). The receptors shown here come from a man aged 18 to 29 who had mild COVID-19 (a few samples of this study predate the infection). Cell type and time point are not known. CDR3s include the opening cysteine and the closing phenylalanine or tryptophan. A D gene is named only where the DNA matches it firmly. A clone size is listed for some rows: how often the clone was seen (once, few, many), or a class if it is expanded.

j_gene,abundance,d_gene,v_gene,CDR3aa,CDR3nt
TRBJ2-2,few,TRBD1,TRBV5-1,CASSLEQGTGELFF,TGCGCCAGCAGCCTAGAACAGGGGACCGGGGAGCTGTTTTTT
TRBJ1-2,-,-,TRBV12-3/TRBV12-4,CASSLKGRRGYTF,TGTGCCAGCAGTTTGAAAGGTCGTCGCGGCTACACCTTC
TRBJ1-1,few,-,TRBV5-1,CASSPQGLDTEAFF,TGCGCCAGCAGCCCCCAGGGATTGGACACTGAAGCTTTCTTT
TRBJ2-4,-,-,TRBV30,CAWSRGIYF,TGTGCCTGGAGTCGAGGGATTTACTTC
TRBJ2-1,-,-,TRBV5-6,CASSLGISYNEQFF,TGTGCCAGCAGCTTAGGGATCTCCTACAATGAGCAGTTCTTC
TRBJ1-3,few,-,TRBV7-2,CASSEGPENTIYF,TGTGCCAGCAGCGAGGGACCTGAAAACACCATATATTTT
TRBJ1-6,many,-,TRBV2,CASSDGGTGRSPLHF,TGTGCCAGCAGCGATGGGGGGACGGGCCGTTCACCCCTCCACTTT
TRBJ1-1,few,-,TRBV4-3,CASSQELPSGTANTEAFF,TGCGCCAGCAGCCAAGAACTACCATCGGGGACGGCGAACACTGAAGCTTTCTTT
TRBJ1-1,few,TRBD1,TRBV20-1,CSATTGGAGNTEAFF,TGCAGTGCTACTACAGGGGGCGCAGGCAACACTGAAGCTTTCTTT
TRBJ2-6,-,TRBD1,TRBV10-3,CATAAGQGTSGANVLTF,TGTGCCACCGCTGCGGGACAGGGGACCTCTGGGGCCAACGTCCTGACTTTC
TRBJ2-6,few,-,TRBV5-1,CASSSQRSGANVLTF,TGCGCCAGCAGCTCACAGAGGTCTGGGGCCAACGTCCTGACTTTC
TRBJ2-5,few,TRBD2,TRBV7-6,CASSLEASGGAGLETQYF,TGTGCCAGCAGCTTAGAGGCTAGCGGGGGGGCCGGGCTGGAGACCCAGTACTTC
TRBJ2-4,many,-,TRBV20-1,CSATSGVLAKNIQYF,TGCAGTGCTACCTCAGGAGTGTTAGCCAAAAACATTCAGTACTTC
TRBJ2-1,many,TRBD2,TRBV7-2,CASSEGLAINEQFF,TGTGCCAGCAGCGAAGGACTAGCCATCAATGAGCAGTTCTTC
TRBJ1-1,-,-,TRBV5-6,CASSLGGIRTTEAFF,TGTGCCAGCAGCTTGGGGGGGATTCGGACCACTGAAGCTTTCTTT
TRBJ1-4,-,TRBD1,TRBV7-6,CASSLRSDRARGEKLFF,TGTGCCAGCAGCTTAAGATCGGACAGGGCCCGGGGTGAAAAACTGTTTTTT
TRBJ1-1,few,-,TRBV28,CASSLRGGEAFF,TGTGCCAGCAGTTTACGAGGGGGGGAAGCTTTCTTT
TRBJ2-1,-,-,TRBV2,CASREAGLEQFF,TGTGCCAGCAGGGAGGCGGGACTCGAGCAGTTCTTC
TRBJ2-3,few,-,TRBV20-1,CSARDTEGDSTDTQYF,TGCAGTGCTAGAGATACCGAGGGAGACAGCACAGATACGCAGTATTTT
TRBJ2-7,few,-,TRBV5-1,CASSHRATYEQYF,TGCGCCAGCAGCCACAGGGCGACCTACGAGCAGTACTTC
TRBJ1-4,few,TRBD1,TRBV20-1,CSASRDRVYEKLFF,TGCAGTGCTAGTCGGGACAGGGTTTATGAAAAACTGTTTTTT
TRBJ2-2,few,-,TRBV6-2/TRBV6-3,CASSYPNTGELFF,TGTGCCAGCAGTTACCCGAACACCGGGGAGCTGTTTTTT
TRBJ2-3,few,TRBD2,TRBV6-1,CASSTGTSVVDTQYF,TGTGCCAGCAGTACCGGGACTAGCGTCGTAGATACGCAGTATTTT
TRBJ1-2,many,-,TRBV5-4,CASRPPASVYGYTF,TGTGCCAGCAGACCCCCGGCCTCGGTATATGGCTACACCTTC
TRBJ2-3,-,TRBD1,TRBV10-3,CAISAPTGQGADTQYF,TGTGCCATCAGTGCCCCGACGGGACAGGGGGCCGATACGCAGTATTTT
TRBJ1-1,-,TRBD1,TRBV27,CASSSPTGYSTEAFF,TGTGCCAGCAGTTCCCCGACAGGGTATTCCACTGAAGCTTTCTTT
TRBJ1-2,few,TRBD1,TRBV7-9,CASSLGNPAGQGRYGYTF,TGTGCCAGCAGCTTAGGGAACCCAGCGGGACAGGGTCGCTATGGCTACACCTTC
TRBJ2-7,few,TRBD1,TRBV27,CASSFRDRGLEQYF,TGTGCCAGCAGTTTCCGGGACAGGGGGCTCGAGCAGTACTTC
TRBJ1-2,few,-,TRBV28,CASSLWQGDGYTF,TGTGCCAGCAGTTTATGGCAGGGAGATGGCTACACCTTC
TRBJ2-3,few,TRBD2,TRBV4-1,CASSQSRGKSTDTQYF,TGCGCCAGCAGCCAGTCGCGGGGGAAATCCACAGATACGCAGTATTTT
TRBJ1-3,many,-,TRBV7-9,CASEAGSGNTIYF,TGTGCCAGCGAAGCAGGCTCTGGAAACACCATATATTTT
TRBJ2-1,-,-,TRBV10-3,CAISAGEASYNEQFF,TGTGCCATCAGTGCCGGGGAAGCCTCCTACAATGAGCAGTTCTTC
TRBJ2-3,-,TRBD2,TRBV11-2,CASSFSGDGDTQYF,TGTGCCAGCAGCTTTAGCGGGGATGGGGATACGCAGTATTTT
TRBJ2-3,-,TRBD2,TRBV7-9,CASSLPGGDREDTQYF,TGTGCCAGCAGCTTACCCGGGGGGGATCGCGAAGATACGCAGTATTTT
TRBJ2-3,few,-,TRBV6-6,CASQVLDTQYF,TGTGCCAGCCAAGTTTTGGATACGCAGTATTTT
TRBJ2-3,few,TRBD2,TRBV15,CAVSAGLASTDTQYF,TGTGCCGTATCTGCTGGACTAGCGAGCACAGATACGCAGTATTTT
TRBJ2-3,few,TRBD2,TRBV7-2,CASSPLGGGFVDTQYF,TGTGCCAGCAGCCCCCTTGGCGGGGGGTTTGTAGATACGCAGTATTTT
TRBJ2-1,-,TRBD2,TRBV5-1,CASSFLAGTSSYNEQFF,TGCGCCAGCAGCTTTCTAGCGGGGACTAGCTCCTACAATGAGCAGTTCTTC
TRBJ1-5,-,-,TRBV4-1,CASSQDGLRQPQHF,TGCGCCAGCAGCCAAGATGGGTTAAGACAGCCCCAGCATTTT
TRBJ1-1,few,-,TRBV12-3/TRBV12-4,CASSSRQGARGEAFF,TGTGCCAGCAGTTCGCGCCAAGGGGCGCGGGGTGAAGCTTTCTTT
TRBJ2-5,-,TRBD2,TRBV29-1,CSVSGGAQETQYF,TGCAGCGTTAGCGGGGGGGCACAAGAGACCCAGTACTTC
TRBJ2-1,many,-,TRBV4-3,CASSQDYLADYNEQFF,TGCGCCAGCAGCCAAGATTATTTGGCAGATTACAATGAGCAGTTCTTC
TRBJ1-1,many,-,TRBV28,CASTLGRILNTEAFF,TGTGCCAGCACCCTTGGACGGATTTTGAACACTGAAGCTTTCTTT
TRBJ1-2,many,-,TRBV12-3/TRBV12-4,CASSLTLYGYTF,TGTGCCAGCAGTTTAACGCTATATGGCTACACCTTC
TRBJ2-5,few,TRBD2,TRBV15,CATSSPGGPKETQYF,TGTGCCACCAGCAGCCCGGGGGGGCCTAAGGAGACCCAGTACTTC
TRBJ2-1,few,TRBD1,TRBV4-3,CASSTRGQAAYNEQFF,TGCGCCAGCAGCACTCGGGGACAGGCCGCTTACAATGAGCAGTTCTTC
TRBJ2-6,few,-,TRBV5-1,CASSLGSPGANVLTF,TGCGCCAGCAGCTTGGGGTCTCCGGGGGCCAACGTCCTGACTTTC
TRBJ2-2,-,TRBD2,TRBV13,CASSLGTWLAGDNTGELFF,TGTGCCAGCAGCTTAGGTACTTGGCTAGCGGGGGATAACACCGGGGAGCTGTTTTTT
TRBJ2-3,-,-,TRBV7-3,CASSPKTVSSTDTQYF,TGTGCCAGCAGCCCGAAGACAGTTTCTAGCACAGATACGCAGTATTTT
TRBJ2-3,few,TRBD1,TRBV4-1,CASSPGTVTDTQYF,TGCGCCAGCAGCCCGGGGACAGTCACAGATACGCAGTATTTT
TRBJ1-2,few,-,TRBV5-6,CASTTTDSGFYGYTF,TGTGCCAGCACAACCACCGATTCAGGGTTCTATGGCTACACCTTC